This is a list of T cell receptor beta chains from one sample in a study of T-cell reconstitution after alpha-beta-depleted transplantation in children. Each CDR3 protein is one row after TCRdb ran MiXCR on the PCR reads. The sample lists a few hundred thousand distinct CDR3 sequences, roughly an eighth occurring once. Here the sequenced sample was PBMCs from the stem cell graft donor, taken from the stem cell graft. The receptors shown here come from a human donor who donated a stem cell graft to a child with combined immunodeficiency. The CDR3 runs from the conserved cysteine through the conserved F or W. The order of the fields is clone size, J gene, D gene, V gene, CDR3 DNA, CDR3 protein. The D gene is left open where the match is weak. Not all rows give a size; the values are once, few, many and, for expanded clones, a class.

size: NA
J: TRBJ2-5
D: TRBD2
V: TRBV25-1
DNA: TGTGCCAGCAGAGGAATCTCCCCCGGGACTAGCGGGGCTGAGACCCAGTACTTC
CDR3: CASRGISPGTSGAETQYF

size: NA
J: TRBJ1-5
D: TRBD1
V: TRBV12-3/TRBV12-4
DNA: TGTGCCAGCAGTTTAGGACGACAGGGGGCTTTGCATTTT
CDR3: CASSLGRQGALHF

size: NA
J: TRBJ2-3
D: NA
V: TRBV20-1
DNA: TGCAGTGCTAGTCCGAGCCCAGATACGCAGTATTTT
CDR3: CSASPSPDTQYF

size: few
J: TRBJ1-2
D: NA
V: TRBV5-1
DNA: TGCGCCAGCAGCTTGGAAGGGACGCCCGGAGTCTATGGCTACACCTTC
CDR3: CASSLEGTPGVYGYTF

size: NA
J: TRBJ2-5
D: NA
V: TRBV7-6
DNA: TGTGCCAGCAGCCTAGGACCCCTGGCGAAGACCCAGTACTTC
CDR3: CASSLGPLAKTQYF

size: NA
J: TRBJ1-4
D: NA
V: TRBV5-1
DNA: TGCGCCAGCAGCTTGAGTACTCTGGGGCCTCGCAACGAAAAACTGTTTTTT
CDR3: CASSLSTLGPRNEKLFF

size: NA
J: TRBJ2-3
D: NA
V: TRBV29-1
DNA: TGCAGCGTTAACAGAGGAGGGGACACAGATACGCAGTATTTT
CDR3: CSVNRGGDTDTQYF

size: NA
J: TRBJ2-5
D: NA
V: TRBV7-9
DNA: TGTGCCAGCATCGGACGGGGGACAGTTTCAATGGAGACCCAGTACTTC
CDR3: CASIGRGTVSMETQYF

size: few
J: TRBJ1-4
D: NA
V: TRBV18
DNA: TGTGCCAGCTCACCAGTCCCTAATGAAAAACTGTTTTTT
CDR3: CASSPVPNEKLFF

size: NA
J: TRBJ2-1
D: TRBD2
V: TRBV19
DNA: TGTGCCAGTAAGGAGGGTAGTAGCGGGATCCGCGAGCAGTTCTTC
CDR3: CASKEGSSGIREQFF

size: few
J: TRBJ2-7
D: NA
V: TRBV7-9
DNA: TGTGCCAGCACGTGGGACTTACCCTACGAGCAGTACTTC
CDR3: CASTWDLPYEQYF

size: NA
J: TRBJ2-3
D: NA
V: TRBV23-1
DNA: TGCGCCAGCAGTCAATCTCCCCACGCAGATACGCAGTATTTT
CDR3: CASSQSPHADTQYF

size: NA
J: TRBJ2-6
D: NA
V: TRBV9
DNA: TGTGCCAGCAGCGCGCGACGGGTATGGGCCAACGTCCTGACTTTC
CDR3: CASSARRVWANVLTF

size: NA
J: TRBJ1-1
D: TRBD1
V: TRBV24-1
DNA: TGTGCCACCATCGGACAGGGAGCCACTGAAGCTTTCTTT
CDR3: CATIGQGATEAFF

size: NA
J: TRBJ1-6
D: NA
V: TRBV30
DNA: TGTGCCTGGAATAGGCAGGGGCTTGGGGATTCACCCCTCCACTTT
CDR3: CAWNRQGLGDSPLHF

size: few
J: TRBJ1-1
D: NA
V: TRBV11-2
DNA: TGTGCCAGCAGCTTAGGGGTTCAGAGAGCAGGAGGGTTTACTGAAGCTTTCTTT
CDR3: CASSLGVQRAGGFTEAFF

size: NA
J: TRBJ2-5
D: TRBD2
V: TRBV12-3/TRBV12-4
DNA: TGTGCCAGCAGCAGTAGCGGGGGCCAAGAGACCCAGTACTTC
CDR3: CASSSSGGQETQYF

size: NA
J: TRBJ2-1
D: NA
V: TRBV4-3
DNA: TGCGCCAGCAGCCAAGATATATCGGGGGCCTACAATGAGCAGTTCTTC
CDR3: CASSQDISGAYNEQFF

size: many
J: TRBJ2-7
D: TRBD1
V: TRBV29-1
DNA: TGCAGCGTCCTAGGGGACAGGGGCTACGAGCAGTACTTC
CDR3: CSVLGDRGYEQYF

size: NA
J: TRBJ2-2
D: NA
V: TRBV21-1
DNA: TGTGCCAGCAGCCCCAGAAGGGCAACAGGGGGTCACACCGGGGAGCTGTTTTTT
CDR3: CASSPRRATGGHTGELFF

size: few
J: TRBJ1-2
D: NA
V: TRBV5-1
DNA: TGCGCCAGCAGCTTGGGTACAGGAGGATCCTATGGCTACACCTTC
CDR3: CASSLGTGGSYGYTF

size: few
J: TRBJ2-7
D: NA
V: TRBV10-3
DNA: TGTGCCAGCTACGAGCAGTACTTC
CDR3: CASYEQYF

size: NA
J: TRBJ2-7
D: NA
V: TRBV12-3/TRBV12-4
DNA: TGTGCCAGCAGTTTTTTTTATAGAGGGCCCTACGAGCAGTACTTC
CDR3: CASSFFYRGPYEQYF

size: few
J: TRBJ2-5
D: TRBD1
V: TRBV7-8
DNA: TGTGCCAGCAGCTTATCCGGCAGGGGGTTCTGGGAGACCCAGTACTTC
CDR3: CASSLSGRGFWETQYF

size: NA
J: TRBJ2-5
D: NA
V: TRBV20-1
DNA: TGCAGTGCTAGAGATCTAGGAGCGCCCGGCGAAGAGACCCAGTACTTC
CDR3: CSARDLGAPGEETQYF

size: NA
J: TRBJ2-2
D: TRBD2
V: TRBV3-1
DNA: TGTGCCAGCAGCCAAACTAGCGGGAGCACCGGGGAGCTGTTTTTT
CDR3: CASSQTSGSTGELFF

size: many
J: TRBJ1-6
D: NA
V: TRBV5-1
DNA: TGCGCCAGCAGAGCAGGGGTGGATTCACCCCTCCACTTT
CDR3: CASRAGVDSPLHF